A single sample gave rise to the 28 T cell receptor beta chains below, sequenced in a study of T cell repertoires in cytomegalovirus infection. Using its own MiXCR run on the reads, TCRdb lists one record per CDR3 protein. Of 380,000 or so distinct CDR3 sequences listed, about 35% are singletons. These receptors' targets are unknown. The specimen was cultured PBMCs, collected from culture after CMV antigen stimulation. Every receptor here comes from a human donor in good health (CMV status not recorded). Some clones in this sample may be carry-over from other donors' samples.

The V gene is TRBV19, the J gene TRBJ1-2; 10 nucleotides match TRBD1. Germline loops: CDR1 LNHDA, CDR2 SQIVND (reference sequence). This CDR3 is built from 14 residues. V was clipped by 5 bases and J by 8 bases; unmatched bases: 8. The CDR3 DNA follows: TGTGCCAGTAGTGCCGGGACAGGGGCCCACGGCTACACCTTC. This codes for CASSAGTGAHGYTF.

V is TRBV25-1 and J is TRBJ1-2; 8 bases match TRBD1. The V gene's germline CDR1 is MGHDK and CDR2 SYGVNS. CDR3 length equals 19 residues. With 2 bases clipped from V and 5 bases from J, the junction kept 19 bases outside the gene matches. The CDR3: CASSETFPSGQGGGYGYTF. CDR3 DNA: TGTGCCAGCAGTGAAACCTTCCCCTCCGGACAGGGCGGAGGGTATGGCTACACCTTC.

This clonotype was seen only a few times. The rearrangement joins TRBV7-2 to TRBJ2-4; D perhaps matches TRBD1 (6 bases). Deletions cut 4 bases from V and 10 bases from J, with 23 bases between. The CDR3 contains 16 residues. Germline V gene sequence: CDR1 SGHTA, CDR2 FQGNSA. CDR3 in DNA: TGTGCCAGCAGCTCCAGCCTCATCAGGGGTGTAGGTATTCAGTACTTC. It yields the protein CASSSSLIRGVGIQYF.

V usage is TRBV29-1 and J usage is TRBJ2-1; 10 bases are shared with TRBD2. CDR1 and CDR2 (germline): SQVTM, ANQGSEA. With 8 bases clipped from V and 4 bases from J, the junction kept 11 bases outside the gene matches. The CDR3 consists of 15 residues. The CDR3 sequence is CSSQRGTSEYNEQFF. CDR3 DNA: TGCAGCTCCCAGAGGGGGACTAGCGAATACAATGAGCAGTTCTTC.

The chain links TRBV12-3 or TRBV12-4 to TRBJ2-3; D is ambiguous. The CDR3 contains 12 residues. V lost 5 bases and J lost 5, with 8 bases in between. The CDR3 sequence is CASSPIRDTQYF. In DNA, the CDR3 is TGTGCCAGCAGTCCAATTAGAGATACGCAGTATTTT.

This clonotype was seen only a few times. The V gene is TRBV4-1, the J gene TRBJ2-1; D ambiguous. Per germline, CDR1 MGHRA and CDR2 YSYEKL. The CDR3 consists of 15 residues. V lost 0 bases to trimming and J lost 7 bases, with 13 bases between them. CDR3 coding DNA: TGCGCCAGCAGCCAAGATCCCCAGAATCGAAATGAGCAGTTCTTC. Its translation is CASSQDPQNRNEQFF.

This clonotype was picked up a small number of times. V usage is TRBV7-2 and J usage is TRBJ2-4; possibly TRBD1 for D (6 bases). With 2 bases removed from V and 6 bases from J, the gap between germline ends came to 11 bases. The germline V gene has CDR1 SGHTA and CDR2 FQGNSA. This CDR3 has 14 amino acids. In DNA form, the CDR3 reads TGTGCCAGCAGCTTACGGACAGAGGCAAACATTCAGTACTTC. This gives the protein CASSLRTEANIQYF.

The V gene is TRBV12-5, the J gene TRBJ1-3; no reliable D call. This CDR3 is built from 11 residues. V lost 6 bases and J lost 5, with 5 bases in between. CDR1 and CDR2 from the germline V gene are LGHNT and FRNRAP. The CDR3 region is CASGRRNTIYF. DNA for the CDR3: TGTGCTAGTGGGAGACGAAACACCATATATTTT.

The V call is TRBV7-3, the J call TRBJ1-2; perhaps TRBD1 as D (5 bases). Germline values: CDR1 SGHTA, CDR2 FQGTGA. The ends were cut back, 1 base at V and 8 bases at J, with 11 bases in the middle. The length of the CDR3 is 13 residues. The CDR3 nucleotides are TGTGCCAGCAGCTTAAACGGGGGGAGAGGCTACACCTTC. Translated: CASSLNGGRGYTF.

In this sample, this clonotype turned up a few times. V usage is TRBV27 and J usage is TRBJ2-1; D might be TRBD1 (5 bases). Germline-derived CDR1 and CDR2 are MNHEY and SMNVEV (reference sequence). V lost 2 bases to trimming and J lost 8 bases, with 19 bases between them. The CDR3 length is 16 residues. For the CDR3, the DNA is TGTGCCAGCAGTTTAGGGCGACAGCGAACGAGCGATGAGCAGTTCTTC. It codes for CASSLGRQRTSDEQFF.

The gene calls are TRBV14 and TRBJ2-1; no reliable D call. V was clipped by 4 bases and J by 3 bases, with 16 bases between them. This CDR3 spans 16 amino acids. The V gene's germline CDR1 is SGHDN and CDR2 FVKESK. CDR3 nucleotide sequence: TGTGCCAGCAGCCGCCATAAGGACGCCGTCTACAATGAGCAGTTCTTC. Residues: CASSRHKDAVYNEQFF. Full variable domain (rest looked up from reference TRBV14 and TRBJ2-1): EAGVTQFPSHSVIEKGQTVTLRCDPISGHDNLYWYRRVMGKEIKFLLHFVKESKQDESGMPNNRFLAERTGGTYSTLKVQPAELEDSGVYFCASSRHKDAVYNEQFFGPGTRLTVL.

This clonotype was detected a few times. The chain combines TRBV6-6 with TRBJ2-1; D is possibly TRBD1 (5 bases). CDR1 and CDR2 from the germline V gene are MNHNY and SVGAGI (reference sequence). The CDR3 consists of 14 residues. V lost 1 base and J lost 8, with 12 bases in between. The CDR3 loop is CASSYFSGHHEQFF. Here the CDR3 DNA reads TGTGCCAGCAGTTACTTCTCAGGGCACCATGAGCAGTTCTTC.

This clonotype has ten or more counts. V usage is TRBV7-8 and J usage is TRBJ2-1, with D maybe TRBD2 (6 bases). Germline-derived CDR1 and CDR2 are SGHVS and FQNEAQ. V was shortened by 5 bases and J by 7 bases, with 18 bases between the two germline ends. The CDR3 has 15 amino acids. DNA for the CDR3: TGTGCCAGCAGCGTTACTAGCATGACTCGAAATGAGCAGTTCTTC. Its translation is CASSVTSMTRNEQFF. The full variable domain, completed using reference TRBV7-8 and TRBJ2-1, is GAGVSQSPRYKVAKRGQDVALRCDPISGHVSLFWYQQALGQGPEFLTYFQNEAQLDKSGLPSDRFFAERPEGSVSTLKIQRTQQEDSAVYLCASSVTSMTRNEQFFGPGTRLTVL.

This clonotype was picked up many times. This chain uses TRBV7-3 with TRBJ1-1; D is possibly TRBD1 (5 bases). The CDR3 has 15 residues. V shed 1 base and J shed 0 bases, with 9 bases lying between them. Germline V gene lookup returns CDR1 SGHTA and CDR2 FQGTGA. The CDR3 region has the DNA TGTGCCAGCAGCTTAATGGGGACGATGAACACTGAAGCTTTCTTT. The encoded protein is CASSLMGTMNTEAFF.

The table lists this clonotype with a few counts. This rearrangement joins TRBV6-6 to TRBJ2-1, with D possibly TRBD1 on 5 matching bases. The germline V and J ends were trimmed by 5 bases and 6 bases, with 11 bases remaining between them. Germline values: CDR1 MNHNY, CDR2 SVGAGI (reference sequence). The CDR3 contains 13 residues. The CDR3: CASSHRQSNEQFF. CDR3 in DNA: TGTGCCAGCAGTCATCGACAGTCCAATGAGCAGTTCTTC.

This clonotype was detected a few times. The J gene is TRBJ2-1, the V gene TRBV19, with D perhaps matching TRBD1 or TRBD2 (6 bases each). The germline V gene encodes CDR1 LNHDA and CDR2 SQIVND (reference sequence). CDR3 length: 16 residues. Trimming removed 3 bases at V and 0 bases at J, with 12 bases between. The CDR3 is CASSISGASSYNEQFF. CDR3 DNA sequence: TGTGCCAGTAGTATTTCGGGGGCAAGCTCCTACAATGAGCAGTTCTTC.

This clonotype was seen more than once but under ten times. The V and J genes are TRBV7-2 and TRBJ2-3, with 7 bases aligning to TRBD2. CDR3 length: 16 amino acids. V was pared by 6 bases and J by 1 base, with 10 bases of the junction left unmatched. The germline gives CDR1 SGHTA, CDR2 FQGNSA. This chain's CDR3 is CASRRGISRGTDTQYF. The CDR3 bases are TGTGCCAGCAGGCGGGGGATTTCGAGGGGCACAGATACGCAGTATTTT.

V and J are TRBV5-1 and TRBJ2-1; TRBD2 might be the D (6 bases). Germline CDR1 is SGHRS and CDR2 is YFSETQ. Trimming removed 0 bases from V and 8 bases from J, with 18 bases in between. The CDR3 runs to 16 residues. The CDR3 DNA reads as TGCGCCAGCAGCTTGGCCGTCGGGGGAAGGGGCTATGAGCAGTTCTTC. Translated: CASSLAVGGRGYEQFF.

This clonotype has a handful of counts. V usage is TRBV27 and J usage is TRBJ2-3; either TRBD1 or TRBD2 may fit D (5 bases each). The V gene lost 0 bases and the J gene lost 5 bases, with 6 bases spanning the gap. Germline CDR1 MNHEY, CDR2 SMNVEV (reference sequence). The CDR3 runs 13 residues. CDR3 amino acids: CASSLSGEDTQYF. CDR3 in DNA: TGTGCCAGCAGTTTATCGGGGGAAGATACGCAGTATTTT.

This clonotype has a handful of counts. This chain links TRBV28 with TRBJ1-2; D ambiguous. The CDR3 extends over 11 amino acids. Trimming shortened V by 8 bases and J by 4 bases, and 8 bases separated the two germline ends. Germline V lookup: CDR1 MDHEN, CDR2 SYDVKM. The CDR3 region is CASGSLYGYTF. The CDR3 region has the DNA TGTGCCAGCGGCAGCCTCTATGGCTACACCTTC.

This clonotype was found many times. The chain uses TRBV7-8 and TRBJ2-7, with 14 bases identical to TRBD2. The CDR3 extends over 17 amino acids. The V and J ends lost 5 bases and 6 bases, in that order; junction bases with no gene match: 12. CDR1 is SGHVS, CDR2 FQNEAQ, per germline. CDR3 in amino acids: CASSNGLAGGKRGEQYF. The CDR3 nucleotides read TGTGCCAGCAGCAACGGACTAGCGGGAGGTAAACGGGGCGAGCAGTACTTC.

This clonotype was found a few times. This rearrangement joins TRBV7-2 to TRBJ1-3, with D tentatively TRBD1 (5 bases). The CDR3 is 12 amino acids. The germline V and J ends were trimmed by 11 bases and 8 bases, with 16 bases remaining between them. The germline V gene has CDR1 SGHTA and CDR2 FQGNSA. The CDR3, as DNA: TGTGCCTCTCGGGGACTGGTTGACACCATATATTTT. Protein: CASRGLVDTIYF.

This clonotype was observed a single time. V and J are TRBV4-1 and TRBJ2-3, with TRBD2 identical over 9 bases. Germline V gives CDR1 MGHRA, CDR2 YSYEKL. V dropped 0 bases and J dropped 4; count of bases not matched to a gene: 11. The CDR3 has 18 amino acids. Here the CDR3 reads CASSQDRAGGPVADTQYF. In nucleotides, the CDR3 is TGCGCCAGCAGCCAAGACCGGGCGGGAGGGCCGGTTGCAGATACGCAGTATTTT.

The chain recombines TRBV5-5 with TRBJ1-5; D remains ambiguous. V gave up 4 bases and J gave up 2 bases, with 13 bases separating them. The CDR3 length is 15 residues. Germline assignment: CDR1 SGHKS and CDR2 YYEKEE (reference sequence). The CDR3: CASSLGFYGNQPQHF. The CDR3 DNA reads as TGTGCCAGCAGCCTAGGGTTTTACGGCAATCAGCCCCAGCATTTT.

The chain joins TRBV7-2 to TRBJ1-2; weak D call: TRBD1 (5 bases). Trimming left V 5 bases short and J 8 bases short, with 15 bases between. Germline V gene sequence: CDR1 SGHTA, CDR2 FQGNSA. This CDR3 is 13 amino acids long. In DNA, the CDR3 is TGTGCCAGCAGCCAGGGACCCCGTCTGGGCTACACCTTC. It codes for CASSQGPRLGYTF.

This clonotype was counted between two and nine times. The chain joins TRBV11-2 to TRBJ2-7; 8 bases fit TRBD1. Trimming at V came to 5 bases and at J to 4 bases, leaving 4 bases not matched to a gene. There are 13 residues in the CDR3. The germline CDR1 and CDR2 sequences are SGHAT and FQNNGV. CDR3 DNA: TGTGCCAGCAGCCAGGACAGGGCGTACGAGCAGTACGTC. This translates into CASSQDRAYEQYV.

This sequence joins TRBV7-3 and TRBJ2-7; D remains unclear. The CDR3 is made up of 13 amino acids. Germline lookup yields CDR1 SGHTA and CDR2 FQGTGA. Trimming removed 0 bases from V and 8 bases from J, with 11 bases in between. In DNA, the CDR3 is TGTGCCAGCAGCTTAACCCCCATTGACAAGCAGTACGTC. Translated, it gives CASSLTPIDKQYV.

This clonotype was counted between two and nine times. The gene calls are TRBV7-2 and TRBJ1-2, with 8 bases lining up with TRBD1. The V segment lost 4 bases and the J segment 8 bases; nucleotides outside the gene matches: 9. CDR3 length equals 14 residues. Germline CDR1 SGHTA, CDR2 FQGNSA. The CDR3 protein is CASSSHRDRNGYTF. Written as DNA, the CDR3 is TGTGCCAGCAGCTCCCACCGGGACAGGAACGGCTACACCTTC. Full variable domain (missing parts from reference TRBV7-2 and TRBJ1-2): GAGVSQSPSNKVTEKGKDVELRCDPISGHTALYWYRQSLGQGLEFLIYFQGNSAPDKSGLPSDRFSAERTGGSVSTLTIQRTQQEDSAVYLCASSSHRDRNGYTFGSGTRLTVV.